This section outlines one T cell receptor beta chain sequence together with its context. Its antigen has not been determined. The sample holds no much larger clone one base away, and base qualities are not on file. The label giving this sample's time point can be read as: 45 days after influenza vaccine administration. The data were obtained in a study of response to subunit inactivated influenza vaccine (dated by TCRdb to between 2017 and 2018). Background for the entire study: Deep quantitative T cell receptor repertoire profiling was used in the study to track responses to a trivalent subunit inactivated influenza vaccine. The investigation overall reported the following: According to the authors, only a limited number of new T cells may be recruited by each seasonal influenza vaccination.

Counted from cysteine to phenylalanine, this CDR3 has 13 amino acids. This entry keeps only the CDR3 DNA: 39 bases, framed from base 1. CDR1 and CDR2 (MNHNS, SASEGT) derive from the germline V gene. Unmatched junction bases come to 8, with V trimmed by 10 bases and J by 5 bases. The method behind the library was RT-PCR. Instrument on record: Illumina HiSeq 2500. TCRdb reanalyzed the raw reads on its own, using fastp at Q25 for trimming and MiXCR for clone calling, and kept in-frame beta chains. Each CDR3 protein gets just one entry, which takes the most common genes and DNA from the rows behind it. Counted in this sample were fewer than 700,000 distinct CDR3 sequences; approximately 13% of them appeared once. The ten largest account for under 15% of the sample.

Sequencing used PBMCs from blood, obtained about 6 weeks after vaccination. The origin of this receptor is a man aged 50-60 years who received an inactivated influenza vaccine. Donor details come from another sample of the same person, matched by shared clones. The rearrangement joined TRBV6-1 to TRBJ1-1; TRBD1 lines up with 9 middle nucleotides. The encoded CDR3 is CATSSDRGTEAFF. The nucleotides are TGTGCCACCTCTTCCGACAGGGGGACTGAAGCTTTCTTT.